The source of this T cell receptor (beta chain) is a study of T-cell reconstitution after alpha-beta-depleted transplantation in children. The study, taken as a whole, reports: Surviving recipient T cells and thymic progenitors produced the high day-60 TCRbeta diversity seen in some patients. From newly produced T cells came most of the T-cell counts and diversity one year after transplant. Expanded graft clones numbering several hundred reportedly gave rise to alpha-beta T cells about two months after transplant.

TCRbeta library construction was performed incorporating unique molecular identifiers. TCRdb recomputed calls from the PCR reads with MiXCR, one row per CDR3 protein. The table shows hundreds of thousands of distinct CDR3 sequences, with roughly 11% occurring only once. V lost 6 bases, J lost 1 base, and 6 bases stayed unmatched. The CDR3 is made up of 15 amino acids. The germline gives CDR1 SGHRS, CDR2 YFSETQ. This clonotype was seen many times. Its specificity is not known. This rearrangement joins TRBV5-1 to TRBJ2-2, with 7 bases fitting TRBD2. This TCR was sampled from a child under two years old with acute myeloid leukemia, due to receive a stem cell transplant. The sequencing here drew on PBMCs, taken before TCRalphabeta/CD19-depleted stem cell transplant. DNA of the CDR3: TGCGCCAGCACGGGAGCGGGGAAGAACACCGGGGAGCTGTTTTTT. Protein product: CASTGAGKNTGELFF.